This T cell receptor (beta chain) originates from a study of shared clonotypes between healthy human individuals. Study in general: Each donor's CD8 memory used one plate, CD8 naive two, each CD4 subset three.

The germline gives CDR1 SGHTA, CDR2 FQGNSA. V was pared by 2 bases and J by 4 bases, with 7 bases of the junction left unmatched. The CDR3 has 16 residues. Nashville, Tennessee was home to all donors, who were Caucasian adults. Authors' analysis steps: Junction-only immunoSEQ data arrived without quality scores, meaning filtering differed. Generated by immunoSEQ multiplex PCR, the TCRdb table keeps only in-frame clones and is missing some. V, J and clone size are those of that table, while D and trimming were read from the DNA. Among about 2.4 million clones listed, roughly 92% were seen once. Sequences were obtained from naive CD4+ T cells sorted from blood. Regarding subset: CD45RA+ positively selected. The clonotype was recovered from a young man in good health. The V gene is TRBV7-2, the J gene TRBJ2-1, with 8 nucleotides matching TRBD1. CDR3 loop: CASSLRGQGAYNEQFF. Written as DNA, the CDR3 is TGTGCCAGCAGCTTAAGGGGGCAGGGGGCTTACAATGAGCAGTTCTTC. Variable domain in full (rest from reference TRBV7-2 and TRBJ2-1): GAGVSQSPSNKVTEKGKDVELRCDPISGHTALYWYRQSLGQGLEFLIYFQGNSAPDKSGLPSDRFSAERTGGSVSTLTIQRTQQEDSAVYLCASSLRGQGAYNEQFFGPGTRLTVL.